This T cell receptor beta chain was obtained from a study of radiotherapy plus CTLA-4 blockade in lung cancer. Study-wide context: Objective responses occurred in approximately 18% of patients; around 30% had disease control.

Notes on the study in general: TCR clones of tumor origin grew in blood after radiotherapy plus ipilimumab.

People whose metastatic non-small-cell lung cancer was chemo-refractory got focal radiation along with CTLA-4 blockade by ipilimumab. Produced via immunoSEQ multiplex PCR; TCRdb's table is partial and in-frame only. Of tens of thousands of clones in the sample, around 76% are singletons; the top ten hold approximately 2.8%. The CDR3 totals 16 residues. As concerns this clone: Its target is not known.

This chain links TRBV5-3 with TRBJ2-1, with a possible D match to TRBD1 (7 bases). TRBV5-3 is marked as an open reading frame, function uncertain. The sequence was collected from a human donor with non-small cell lung cancer who had a complete response to radiotherapy plus ipilimumab. Material: peripheral blood, obtained from a patient treated with radiotherapy plus ipilimumab. The CDR3 loop reads CATRGAQGVRGNEQFF. The CDR3 DNA follows: TGTGCAACGCGGGGTGCCCAGGGGGTCCGGGGCAATGAGCAGTTCTTC.